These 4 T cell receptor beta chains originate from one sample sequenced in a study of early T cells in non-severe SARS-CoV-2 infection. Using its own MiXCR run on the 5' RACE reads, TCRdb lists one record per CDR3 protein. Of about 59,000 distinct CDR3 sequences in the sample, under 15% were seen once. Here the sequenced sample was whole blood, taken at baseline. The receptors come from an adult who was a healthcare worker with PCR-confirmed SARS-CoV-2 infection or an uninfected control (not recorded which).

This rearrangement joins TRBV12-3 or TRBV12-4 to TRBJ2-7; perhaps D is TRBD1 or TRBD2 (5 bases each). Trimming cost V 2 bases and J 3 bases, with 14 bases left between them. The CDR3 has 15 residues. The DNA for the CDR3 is TGTGCCAGCAGTTTAAGGGGAGAAGGGTTCTACGAGCAGTACTTC. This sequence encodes CASSLRGEGFYEQYF.

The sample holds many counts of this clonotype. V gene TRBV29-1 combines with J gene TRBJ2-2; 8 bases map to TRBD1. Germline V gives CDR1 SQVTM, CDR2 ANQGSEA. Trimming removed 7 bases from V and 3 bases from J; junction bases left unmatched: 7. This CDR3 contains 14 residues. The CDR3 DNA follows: TGCAGCGCCTCCCAGGGGGCGGACACCGGGGAGCTGTTTTTT. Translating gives CSASQGADTGELFF.

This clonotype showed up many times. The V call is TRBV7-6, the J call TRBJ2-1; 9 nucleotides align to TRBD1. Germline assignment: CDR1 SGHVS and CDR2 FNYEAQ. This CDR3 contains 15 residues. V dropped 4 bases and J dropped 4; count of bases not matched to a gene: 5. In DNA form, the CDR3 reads TGTGCCAGCAGCTGGACAGGGGACTTATACAATGAGCAGTTCTTC. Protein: CASSWTGDLYNEQFF.

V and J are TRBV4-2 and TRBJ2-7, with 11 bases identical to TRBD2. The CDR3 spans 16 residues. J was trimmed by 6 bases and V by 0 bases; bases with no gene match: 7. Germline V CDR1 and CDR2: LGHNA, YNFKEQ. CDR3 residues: CASSQDGTSGRLEQYF. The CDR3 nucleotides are TGTGCCAGCAGCCAAGATGGAACTAGCGGGAGACTCGAGCAGTACTTC.